This T cell receptor beta chain was sequenced for a study of T cells in Graves' hyperthyroidism and ophthalmopathy. Study results and limitations: The model identified upcoming ophthalmopathy a median approximately six months ahead of onset.

Comments on this clonotype: What it binds is unknown.

The CDR3 sequence is 17 residues long. Trimming removed 5 bases from V and 4 bases from J, with 21 bases in between. Germline V gene lookup returns CDR1 MDHEN and CDR2 SYDVKM. TCR beta CDR3 region amplification was performed from RNA transcripts. First-round RT-PCR with HTBI primers amplified the TCR CDR3 region. MiXCR, applied by TCRdb to the multiplex PCR reads, yields one record per CDR3 protein. The sample consists of hundreds of thousands of distinct CDR3 sequences, around 16% of them appearing once. This chain uses TRBV28 with TRBJ2-1; D possibly uses TRBD1 or TRBD2 (6 bases each). The sequence derives from a woman aged 18-35 years with Graves' hyperthyroidism that later progressed to Graves' ophthalmopathy. The sample was blood. The CDR3, as DNA: TGTGCCAGCAGTCCCCTGGAGGAGGGGGGAGGTTACAATGAGCAGTTCTTC. Its protein product is CASSPLEEGGGYNEQFF.